Presented here are 24 T cell receptor beta chains from one specimen sequenced in a study of breast tumors, draining lymph nodes, adjacent tissues. The lymph nodes were axillary draining lymph nodes from breast cancer patients. TCRdb redid the calling of the multiplex PCR reads with MiXCR, one entry per CDR3 protein. This sample has under 300,000 distinct CDR3 sequences, with roughly a third found just once. Sequencing was done on a sample of axillary lymph node tissue. Receptors originate from a female donor with breast cancer. Some clones in this sample may be carry-over from other donors' samples.

About this clonotype: Compared with germline, one end of the junction differs, possibly owing to a read error. The chain has TRBV10-1 and TRBJ2-3; D is undetermined. This CDR3 contains 14 residues. Germline CDR1 reads WNHNN; CDR2 reads SYGVQD (reference sequence). The CDR3 here is CANSDELSTDTQYF. As DNA, the CDR3 is TGCGCCAACAGTGATGAGCTTAGCACAGATACGCAGTATTTT.

This clonotype was recorded many times. Given a much more abundant clone one base away, this may be a read error. The chain combines TRBV7-9 with TRBJ2-5; 14 bases fit TRBD2. This CDR3 is 17 amino acids long. Germline V gene data show CDR1 as SEHNR and CDR2 as FQNEAQ (reference sequence). CDR3 amino acids: CASSPQTSGRGQEPQYF. CDR3 DNA: TGTGCCAGCAGCCCCCAGACTAGCGGGAGGGGGCAAGAGCCCCAGTACTTC.

This clonotype was seen many times. The chain joins TRBV12-3 or TRBV12-4 to TRBJ2-7; TRBD1 might be the D (6 bases). CDR3 length: 13 amino acids. The V end was cut by 6 bases, the J end by 1 base, with 10 bases between. The CDR3 reads CASSATGSYEQYF. CDR3 DNA sequence: TGTGCCAGCAGCGCTACAGGGTCCTACGAGCAGTACTTC.

V and J are TRBV4-2 and TRBJ1-1, with no clear D. From germline, CDR1 is LGHNA and CDR2 YNFKEQ. Trimming stripped 4 bases from V and 9 bases from J, with 21 bases between. The CDR3 spans 15 residues. CDR3 protein: CASSLGLGSPDQAFF. The CDR3 coding sequence is TGTGCCAGCAGCCTGGGGTTAGGGTCCCCGGACCAAGCTTTCTTT.

The chain uses TRBV11-2 and TRBJ2-4; the D call may be TRBD1 or TRBD2 (7 bases each). This CDR3 region has 14 residues. Deletions cut 5 bases from V and 7 bases from J, with 15 bases between. Germline V CDR1 and CDR2: SGHAT, FQNNGV. The CDR3 coding sequence is TGTGCCAGCAGCCCGACAGGGCGGGGGAACATTCAGTACTTC. It encodes CASSPTGRGNIQYF.

The genes are TRBV6-6 and TRBJ1-2; D may be TRBD1 (5 bases). Germline CDR1 is MNHNY and CDR2 is SVGAGI (reference sequence). This CDR3 is built from 14 residues. V lost 6 bases and J 2 bases, leaving 13 bases between the germline ends. Here the CDR3 DNA reads TGTGCCAGCAGCGCCGGGACTTTAAACTATGGCTACACCTTC. Its translation is CASSAGTLNYGYTF.

This clonotype was picked up many times. At one of its ends the junction is not consistent with the germline gene, which may arise from a read error. The chain has TRBV19 and TRBJ2-7, with no clear D. CDR3 length: 13 amino acids. Germline V gives CDR1 LNHDA, CDR2 SQIVND (reference sequence). CDR3 in amino acids: CASSFLGPYPALF. The DNA for the CDR3 is TGTGCCAGTAGTTTTCTCGGACCCTACCCAGCCCTCTTC.

The chain is built from TRBV25-1 and TRBJ2-1; 15 positions match TRBD2. V lost 4 bases and J lost 1; bases outside the gene matches: 8. This CDR3 comprises 19 residues. Germline V lookup: CDR1 MGHDK, CDR2 SYGVNS. CDR3 sequence (DNA): TGTGCCAGCAGTGCTAGAAGGACTAGCGGGAGGGCGTCCTACAATGAGCAGTTCTTC. This gives the protein CASSARRTSGRASYNEQFF.

This clonotype has ten or more counts. This chain connects TRBV7-2 to TRBJ2-5; TRBD2 matches at 8 bases. The CDR3 runs 16 residues. After removal of 5 bases from V and 4 bases from J, the junction contained 12 bases not matched to a gene. Germline V CDR1 and CDR2: SGHTA, FQGNSA. The CDR3 region is CASSPRGGGTRETQYF. CDR3 coding DNA: TGTGCCAGCAGCCCCCGGGGGGGTGGAACCAGAGAGACCCAGTACTTC. The full variable domain, its missing parts supplied by reference TRBV7-2 and TRBJ2-5, is GAGVSQSPSNKVTEKGKDVELRCDPISGHTALYWYRQSLGQGLEFLIYFQGNSAPDKSGLPSDRFSAERTGGSVSTLTIQRTQQEDSAVYLCASSPRGGGTRETQYFGPGTRLLVL.

The CDR3 loop reads CASSFINIGVGNTEAFF. CDR3 DNA sequence: TGCGCCAGCAGCTTCATTAACATAGGGGTGGGGAACACTGAAGCTTTCTTT. This sequence joins TRBV5-1 and TRBJ1-1; a possible D gene is TRBD1 (5 bases). This CDR3 is 17 amino acids long. Germline V gene sequence: CDR1 SGHRS, CDR2 YFSETQ. Trimming removed 2 bases at V and 1 base at J, with 18 bases between.

The sample holds many counts of this clonotype. The chain links TRBV20-1 to TRBJ2-5, with 8 bases aligning to TRBD1. The trim removed 3 bases at V and 1 base at J, leaving 7 bases unmatched. Germline CDR1 and CDR2: DFQATT and SNEGSKA (reference sequence). The CDR3 has 15 residues. The CDR3 sequence: CSASQTGTGQETQYF. CDR3 DNA sequence: TGCAGTGCTAGCCAAACCGGGACAGGCCAAGAGACCCAGTACTTC.

With regard to this clonotype: The DNA is omitted, as the CDR3 cannot be located on it reliably, and the CDR3 follows TCRdb's listing. The chain is built from TRBV11-2 and TRBJ1-2; the listed D gene, TRBD1, was not tested against the DNA. Germline V gene data show CDR1 as SGHAT and CDR2 as FQNNGV. The CDR3 region is 22 residues in length, termini included. The CDR3 reads CASSHGQFANTGELFFGEGYTF.

CDR3 nucleotides: TGTGCCAGCAGCTTGGGACTAGCGGCCACCCAAGAGACCCAGTACTTC. It yields the protein CASSLGLAATQETQYF. V is TRBV7-9 and J is TRBJ2-5; 11 bases match TRBD2. The CDR3 totals 16 residues. Germline CDR1 and CDR2: SEHNR and FQNEAQ (reference sequence). The V segment lost 3 bases and the J segment 1 base; nucleotides outside the gene matches: 4. The entire variable domain, with the rest obtained from reference TRBV7-9 and TRBJ2-5, is as follows: DTGVSQNPRHKITKRGQNVTFRCDPISEHNRLYWYRQTLGQGPEFLTYFQNEAQLEKSRLLSDRFSAERPKGSFSTLEIQRTEQGDSAMYLCASSLGLAATQETQYFGPGTRLLVL.

The chain recombines TRBV6-5 with TRBJ2-5; 11 bases match TRBD2. J lost 0 bases, V lost 5 bases, and 5 bases had no gene match. The CDR3 has 16 residues. Germline values: CDR1 MNHEY, CDR2 SVGAGI. The CDR3 is CASSPRTSGHQETQYF. The CDR3 nucleotides are TGTGCCAGCAGTCCCCGGACTAGCGGGCACCAAGAGACCCAGTACTTC.

This clonotype was recorded at least ten times. The rearrangement links TRBV4-3 to TRBJ1-5; 7 bases fit TRBD1. The CDR3 is 15 residues long. Germline loops: CDR1 LGHNA, CDR2 YSLEER. J gave up 6 bases and V 0 bases, and 5 bases lay outside the gene matches. CDR3 coding DNA: TGCGCCAGCAGCCAAGATCTGACAGGGCTTCAGCCCCAGCATTTT. Protein: CASSQDLTGLQPQHF.

Comments on this clonotype: A clone one base away is much larger, so this may be a read error. This chain uses TRBV20-1 with TRBJ1-2, with 7 bases fitting TRBD1. This CDR3 comprises 13 residues. Germline V lookup: CDR1 DFQATT, CDR2 SNEGSKA (reference sequence). CDR3 sequence: CSASKDRPYAYTF. In DNA form, the CDR3 reads TGCAGTGCGTCCAAGGACAGGCCCTATGCCTACACCTTC.

This clonotype has at least ten counts. The chain has TRBV7-2 and TRBJ2-5; D remains unclear. V lost 5 bases and J 7 bases, leaving 17 bases between the germline ends. CDR1 and CDR2 (germline): SGHTA, FQGNSA. CDR3 length: 14 residues. CDR3 sequence (DNA): TGTGCCAGCAGCCCGCCCCGGGCCGGCGGGACCCAGTACTTC. Translation gives CASSPPRAGGTQYF.

This clonotype was counted at least ten times. The chain recombines TRBV20-1 with TRBJ1-2; 10 bases map to TRBD1. Looked up from germline, CDR1 is DFQATT and CDR2 is SNEGSKA (reference sequence). The V and J ends lost 5 bases and 7 bases, in that order; junction bases with no gene match: 7. CDR3 size: 13 residues. CDR3 coding DNA: TGCAGTGCTCTCCGACAGGGGGCGACTGGCTACACCTTC. This translates into CSALRQGATGYTF.

In this sample, this clonotype turned up a few times. One end of the junction does not line up with germline, which may come from a read error. The J gene is TRBJ1-3, the V gene TRBV7-8; 7 bases are a match to TRBD1. Germline V gene sequence: CDR1 SGHVS, CDR2 FQNEAQ. The CDR3 has 17 residues. The CDR3 DNA sequence: TGTGCCAGCAGCTCGAGGACAGGAGGGTTCTCTGGAAACCCCATATATTTT. It translates to CASSSRTGGFSGNPIYF.

V and J are TRBV15 and TRBJ1-2, with 12 bases aligning to TRBD1. This CDR3 contains 16 residues. CDR1 and CDR2 (germline): LNHNV, YYDKDF (reference sequence). The junction had 7 bases not matched to a gene; V was cut back by 6 bases and J by 2 bases. The CDR3 DNA sequence: TGTGCCACCAGAGCAACCGGGACAGGGGGCAACTATGGCTACACCTTC. Its protein is CATRATGTGGNYGYTF.

The table lists this clonotype with many counts. This chain uses TRBV19 with TRBJ2-7, with D perhaps TRBD2 (5 bases). Deletions cut 4 bases from V and 4 bases from J, with 5 bases between. Germline-derived CDR1 and CDR2 are LNHDA and SQIVND (reference sequence). CDR3 length equals 11 residues. Here the CDR3 reads CASSTGYEQYF. The CDR3 DNA reads TGTGCCAGTAGTACGGGGTACGAGCAGTACTTC.

The V gene is TRBV20-1, the J gene TRBJ2-5, with 12 bases matching TRBD2. From germline, CDR1 is DFQATT and CDR2 SNEGSKA (reference sequence). V gave up 6 bases and J gave up 3 bases; unmatched junction bases: 2. The CDR3 is 13 amino acids. CDR3 in amino acids: CSARLAGEETQYF. CDR3 DNA sequence: TGCAGTGCGCGACTAGCGGGAGAAGAGACCCAGTACTTC.

V usage is TRBV7-9 and J usage is TRBJ1-2, with a tentative D call TRBD1 (5 bases). CDR1 and CDR2 from the germline V gene are SEHNR and FQNEAQ (reference sequence). CDR3 length equals 14 residues. V was shortened by 5 bases and J by 4 bases, with 14 bases between the two germline ends. Here the CDR3 DNA reads TGTGCCAGCAGCCCCATGGGGCATCGCTATGGCTACACCTTC. It codes for CASSPMGHRYGYTF.

This clonotype was counted many times. CDR3 sequence: CASSVVEQETQYF. Written as DNA, the CDR3 is TGTGCCAGCAGCGTAGTCGAACAAGAGACCCAGTACTTC. V and J are TRBV9 and TRBJ2-5, with D uncertain. Deletions cut 0 bases from V and 2 bases from J, with 5 bases between. CDR1 SGDLS and CDR2 YYNGEE come from the germline V gene. CDR3 length equals 13 residues. The full variable domain, rest sourced from reference TRBV9 and TRBJ2-5, is DSGVTQTPKHLITATGQRVTLRCSPRSGDLSVYWYQQSLDQGLQFLIQYYNGEERAKGNILERFSAQQFPDLHSELNLSSLELGDSALYFCASSVVEQETQYFGPGTRLLVL.